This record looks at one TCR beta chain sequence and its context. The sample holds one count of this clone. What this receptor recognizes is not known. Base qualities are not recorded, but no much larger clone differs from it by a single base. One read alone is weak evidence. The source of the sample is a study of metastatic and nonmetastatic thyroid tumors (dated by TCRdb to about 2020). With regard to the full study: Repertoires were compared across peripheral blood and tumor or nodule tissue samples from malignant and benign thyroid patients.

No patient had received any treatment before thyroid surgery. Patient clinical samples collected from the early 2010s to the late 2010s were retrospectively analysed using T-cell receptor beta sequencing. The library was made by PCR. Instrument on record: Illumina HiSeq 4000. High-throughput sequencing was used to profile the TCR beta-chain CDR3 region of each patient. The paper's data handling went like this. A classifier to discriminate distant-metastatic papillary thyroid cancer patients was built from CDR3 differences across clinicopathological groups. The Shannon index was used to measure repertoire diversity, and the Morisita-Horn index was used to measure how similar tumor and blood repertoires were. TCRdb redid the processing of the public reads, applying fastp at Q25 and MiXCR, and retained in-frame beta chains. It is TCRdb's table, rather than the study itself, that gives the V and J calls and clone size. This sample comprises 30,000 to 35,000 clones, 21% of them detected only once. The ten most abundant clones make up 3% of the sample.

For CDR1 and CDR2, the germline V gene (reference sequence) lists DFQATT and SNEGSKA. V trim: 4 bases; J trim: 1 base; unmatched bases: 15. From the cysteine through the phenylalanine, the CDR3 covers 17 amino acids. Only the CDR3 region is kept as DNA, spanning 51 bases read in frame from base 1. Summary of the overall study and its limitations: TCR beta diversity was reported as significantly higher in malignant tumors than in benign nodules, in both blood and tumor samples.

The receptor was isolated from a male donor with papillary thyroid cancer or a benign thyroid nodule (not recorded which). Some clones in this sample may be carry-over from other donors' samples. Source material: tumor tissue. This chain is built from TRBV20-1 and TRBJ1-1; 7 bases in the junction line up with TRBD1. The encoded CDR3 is CSATRWVKGTANTEAFF. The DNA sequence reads TGCAGTGCTACTAGGTGGGTCAAGGGGACAGCGAACACTGAAGCTTTCTTT.